These T cell receptor beta chains were read from a single sample in a study of blood T cell repertoires in COVID-19. Profiled with immunoSEQ multiplex PCR; TCRdb holds only in-frame clones, not every one. The sample consists of approximately 70,000 clones, 79% of them appearing once. Material: peripheral blood. The receptors shown here come from a woman between 55 and 75 years old with acute or convalescent COVID-19. The CDR3 runs from the conserved cysteine through the conserved F or W. D genes are given only for firm matches. Only some rows state a clone size, as once, few, many or a class for expanded clones.

CDR3nt: TGTGCCAGCAGCCAAGATGAGGGCGGGGGGGCCGGGGAGCAGTTCTTC
CDR3aa: CASSQDEGGGAGEQFF
j_gene: TRBJ2-1
abundance: -
v_gene: TRBV4-2
d_gene: TRBD2

CDR3nt: TGCAGCGTCCTAGTCCAAAACTACAATGAGCAGTTCTTC
CDR3aa: CSVLVQNYNEQFF
j_gene: TRBJ2-1
abundance: -
v_gene: TRBV29-1
d_gene: -

CDR3nt: TGTGCCAGCAGCCCGTACGGGACAGGGATTGATCAGCCCCAGCATTTT
CDR3aa: CASSPYGTGIDQPQHF
j_gene: TRBJ1-5
abundance: few
v_gene: TRBV7-2
d_gene: TRBD1

CDR3nt: TGTGCCAGCAGCTCCTCTTGGGGACAGATGAACACTGAAGCTTTCTTT
CDR3aa: CASSSSWGQMNTEAFF
j_gene: TRBJ1-1
abundance: -
v_gene: TRBV7-6
d_gene: TRBD1

CDR3nt: TGTGCCATCAGTGAAGAGGACAGGATATCCTACGAGCAGTACTTC
CDR3aa: CAISEEDRISYEQYF
j_gene: TRBJ2-7
abundance: -
v_gene: TRBV10-3
d_gene: TRBD1

CDR3nt: TGTGCCAGCAGCTTGGGGGGACTTGACAATGAGCAGTTCTTC
CDR3aa: CASSLGGLDNEQFF
j_gene: TRBJ2-1
abundance: -
v_gene: TRBV5-4
d_gene: -

CDR3nt: TGCGCCAGCAGCTTGCAGTCTAGCACAGATACGCAGTATTTT
CDR3aa: CASSLQSSTDTQYF
j_gene: TRBJ2-3
abundance: -
v_gene: TRBV5-1
d_gene: -

CDR3nt: TGCGCCAGCAGCTTGGAGTCAGGGGGAGAATACACCTTC
CDR3aa: CASSLESGGEYTF
j_gene: TRBJ1-2
abundance: few
v_gene: TRBV5-1
d_gene: TRBD1

CDR3nt: TGTGCCAGCAGCTTAGAAGGGACAGGGGGCAACGAGCAGTACTTC
CDR3aa: CASSLEGTGGNEQYF
j_gene: TRBJ2-7
abundance: -
v_gene: TRBV11-3
d_gene: TRBD1

CDR3nt: TGTGCCAGCAGTACTCCGGTTATACTAGCGGGGGCTTACAATGAGCAGTTCTTC
CDR3aa: CASSTPVILAGAYNEQFF
j_gene: TRBJ2-1
abundance: -
v_gene: TRBV6-2/TRBV6-3
d_gene: TRBD2

CDR3nt: TGTGCCAGCAGCTCGTTGACAGGGAGGATCTATGGCTACACCTTC
CDR3aa: CASSSLTGRIYGYTF
j_gene: TRBJ1-2
abundance: once
v_gene: TRBV7-9
d_gene: TRBD1

CDR3nt: TGTGCCAGCAGCCAAGTGTCGGGGCAAGAGACCCAGTACTTC
CDR3aa: CASSQVSGQETQYF
j_gene: TRBJ2-5
abundance: -
v_gene: TRBV4-2
d_gene: -

CDR3nt: TGTGCCAGCAGTTACGATACTAGGGAGCCCCAGCATTTT
CDR3aa: CASSYDTREPQHF
j_gene: TRBJ1-5
abundance: -
v_gene: TRBV6-6
d_gene: -

CDR3nt: TGTGCCAGTACCCCGGGACAGGGGTATTCACCCCTCCACTTT
CDR3aa: CASTPGQGYSPLHF
j_gene: TRBJ1-6
abundance: -
v_gene: TRBV19
d_gene: TRBD1

CDR3nt: TGTGCCAGCAGCTTTAGCGGGGGGGAGTTAGATACGCAGTATTTT
CDR3aa: CASSFSGGELDTQYF
j_gene: TRBJ2-3
abundance: -
v_gene: TRBV5-4
d_gene: TRBD2

CDR3nt: TGTGCCAGCAATCCTCAGGAGGGCCTCACTGAAGCTTTCTTT
CDR3aa: CASNPQEGLTEAFF
j_gene: TRBJ1-1
abundance: -
v_gene: TRBV9
d_gene: -

CDR3nt: TGTGCCAGTAGTATAGTACAGGGTAGAGAAAAACTGTTTTTT
CDR3aa: CASSIVQGREKLFF
j_gene: TRBJ1-4
abundance: once
v_gene: TRBV19
d_gene: -

CDR3nt: TGCGCCAGCAGCCCCCAGGGGGCTCAAGAGACCCAGTACTTC
CDR3aa: CASSPQGAQETQYF
j_gene: TRBJ2-5
abundance: -
v_gene: TRBV5-1
d_gene: TRBD1

CDR3nt: TGTGCCAGCTCCCCGACGGGCTCTGGAAACACCATATATTTT
CDR3aa: CASSPTGSGNTIYF
j_gene: TRBJ1-3
abundance: once
v_gene: TRBV18
d_gene: -

CDR3nt: TGTGCCAGTAGTTTCGGGACTAGTTTGGCAGATACGCAGTATTTT
CDR3aa: CASSFGTSLADTQYF
j_gene: TRBJ2-3
abundance: -
v_gene: TRBV19
d_gene: TRBD2

CDR3nt: TGTGCCAGTAGTTCCGGGGGGGGATACGAGCAGTACTTC
CDR3aa: CASSSGGGYEQYF
j_gene: TRBJ2-7
abundance: -
v_gene: TRBV19
d_gene: TRBD2

CDR3nt: TGTGCCAGTAGTATAGGGACAGGAAACTCATATGGCTACACCTTC
CDR3aa: CASSIGTGNSYGYTF
j_gene: TRBJ1-2
abundance: -
v_gene: TRBV19
d_gene: TRBD1

CDR3nt: TGCGCCAGCAGCTTGGCCAACAGGGACACTGAAGCTTTCTTT
CDR3aa: CASSLANRDTEAFF
j_gene: TRBJ1-1
abundance: once
v_gene: TRBV5-1
d_gene: -

CDR3nt: TGTGCCAGCAGTGATCCGAGAAGGGGGAACACTGAAGCTTTCTTT
CDR3aa: CASSDPRRGNTEAFF
j_gene: TRBJ1-1
abundance: -
v_gene: TRBV6-1
d_gene: -

CDR3nt: TGCGCCAGCGGACGGGGGGGCGAGGGAGAGACCCAGTACTTC
CDR3aa: CASGRGGEGETQYF
j_gene: TRBJ2-5
abundance: few
v_gene: TRBV5-1
d_gene: TRBD2

CDR3nt: TGTGCCAGCAGCTTGGCCCCGTATGAAGCTTTCTTT
CDR3aa: CASSLAPYEAFF
j_gene: TRBJ1-1
abundance: -
v_gene: TRBV5-6
d_gene: -

CDR3nt: TGTGCCAGCAGCGTAGGGTTCGAGCGGGGGTTTAGCACAGATACGCAGTATTTT
CDR3aa: CASSVGFERGFSTDTQYF
j_gene: TRBJ2-3
abundance: -
v_gene: TRBV9
d_gene: TRBD2

CDR3nt: TGCAGTGCTCGTGCCACCTACGAGCAGTACTTC
CDR3aa: CSARATYEQYF
j_gene: TRBJ2-7
abundance: -
v_gene: TRBV20-1
d_gene: -